The 12 T cell receptor beta chains in this list originate from one sample, sequenced in a study of blood T cell repertoires in COVID-19. Here immunoSEQ multiplex PCR was the method, and the copy in TCRdb shows in-frame clones only, minus some. This sample has fewer than 50,000 clones, with roughly 73% found just once. What was sequenced was peripheral blood. The receptors come from a man older than 75 with acute or convalescent COVID-19.

The chain uses TRBV29-1 and TRBJ2-2; 8 bases are a match to TRBD1. Looked up from germline, CDR1 is SQVTM and CDR2 is ANQGSEA. The CDR3 is 13 amino acids. After removal of 7 bases from V and 5 bases from J, the junction contained 6 bases not matched to a gene. The CDR3 nucleotides are TGCAGCGGCGGACAGGGCCGGACCGGGGAGCTGTTTTTT. Translating gives CSGGQGRTGELFF.

This clone was found a few times. V is TRBV6-5 and J is TRBJ2-3; tentative D call: TRBD2 (6 bases). V was cut by 3 bases and J by 6 bases, with 7 bases left in between. Germline V gives CDR1 MNHEY, CDR2 SVGAGI. This CDR3 contains 12 residues. CDR3 loop: CASSYAGDTQYF. The DNA of the CDR3 is TGTGCCAGCAGTTATGCGGGGGATACGCAGTATTTT.

The chain links TRBV7-8 to TRBJ2-7; D unresolved. Trimming took 4 bases from V and 4 from J, leaving 5 bases between them. Germline V gene data show CDR1 as SGHVS and CDR2 as FQNEAQ. CDR3 size: 11 residues. The CDR3 DNA reads as TGTGCCAGCAGCTCCCGGTACGAGCAGTACTTC. Encoded protein: CASSSRYEQYF.

The V call is TRBV4-1, the J call TRBJ2-3; 7 bases map to TRBD2. V was clipped by 5 bases and J by 4 bases; unmatched bases: 6. The V gene's germline CDR1 is MGHRA and CDR2 YSYEKL. There are 14 residues in the CDR3. This CDR3 is CASSAGGSADTQYF. CDR3 sequence (DNA): TGCGCCAGCAGCGCGGGCGGGAGCGCAGATACGCAGTATTTT.

The chain employs TRBV4-2 and TRBJ2-7; TRBD2 agrees at 7 bases. With 4 bases clipped from V and 6 bases from J, the junction kept 9 bases outside the gene matches. The CDR3 loop spans 14 amino acids. The V gene's germline CDR1 is LGHNA and CDR2 YNFKEQ. CDR3 amino acids: CASSRSSGNGEQYF. The CDR3 DNA is TGTGCCAGCAGCCGGTCGAGCGGGAACGGCGAGCAGTACTTC.

The chain couples TRBV5-1 to TRBJ2-2; TRBD2 is a possible D gene (5 bases). The CDR3 contains 15 residues. Trimming shortened V by 2 bases and J by 0 bases, and 8 bases separated the two germline ends. The germline V gene has CDR1 SGHRS and CDR2 YFSETQ. CDR3 residues: CASSFGRTNTGELFF. In DNA form, the CDR3 reads TGCGCCAGCAGCTTTGGGAGAACGAACACCGGGGAGCTGTTTTTT.

V is TRBV7-8 and J is TRBJ2-7; D is ambiguous. Germline lookup yields CDR1 SGHVS and CDR2 FQNEAQ. This CDR3 is 14 amino acids long. V dropped 4 bases and J dropped 2 bases, with 12 bases sitting between them. This chain's CDR3 is CASSSVSAAYEQYF. CDR3 bases: TGTGCCAGCAGCTCGGTGTCGGCGGCCTACGAGCAGTACTTC.

The genes are TRBV25-1 and TRBJ2-7; no reliable D call. This CDR3 has 15 amino acids. Trimming pared 0 bases from V and 0 bases from J, leaving 9 bases between. Germline assignment: CDR1 MGHDK and CDR2 SYGVNS. CDR3 amino acids: CASSEYRRSSYEQYF. CDR3 sequence (DNA): TGTGCCAGCAGTGAATACAGACGGAGCTCCTACGAGCAGTACTTC.

Here the CDR3 reads CASSEGLAGGHEQFF. Here the CDR3 DNA reads TGTGCCAGCAGTGAAGGACTAGCGGGAGGGCATGAGCAGTTCTTC. The gene calls are TRBV2 and TRBJ2-1; 14 bases match TRBD2. Germline values: CDR1 SNHLY, CDR2 FYNNEI. V was pared by 1 base and J by 8 bases, with 1 base of the junction left unmatched. This CDR3 spans 15 amino acids.

This clone was picked up a small number of times. V gene TRBV7-9 combines with J gene TRBJ2-7, with 10 nucleotides matching TRBD2. CDR3 size: 15 residues. CDR1 and CDR2 from the germline V gene are SEHNR and FQNEAQ (reference sequence). Trimming took 4 bases from V and 4 from J; bases not matched to a gene: 7. Written as DNA, the CDR3 is TGTGCCAGCAGCTCCCCTAGCGGGAGAGTATACGAGCAGTACTTC. It yields the protein CASSSPSGRVYEQYF.

The rearrangement uses TRBV7-9 and TRBJ1-4; TRBD1 aligns across 7 bases. With V trimmed by 3 bases and J by 3 bases, 1 base remained unmatched. The CDR3 is made up of 14 amino acids. Germline lookup yields CDR1 SEHNR and CDR2 FQNEAQ (reference sequence). The CDR3 region has the DNA TGTGCCAGCAGCTTGACAGGGTCTAATGAAAAACTGTTTTTT. Protein sequence: CASSLTGSNEKLFF.

V is TRBV7-8 and J is TRBJ1-1; D unclear. From germline, CDR1 is SGHVS and CDR2 FQNEAQ. CDR3 length: 14 residues. The V and J ends lost 2 bases and 0 bases respectively, with 7 bases between them. CDR3 residues: CASSLNSMNTEAFF. The CDR3 DNA sequence: TGTGCCAGCAGCTTAAACAGTATGAACACTGAAGCTTTCTTT.